Shown below are 13 T cell receptor beta chains from a single sample sequenced in a study of CD8 T cells in Susac syndrome. Random hexamers were used to reverse transcribe the RNA input (roughly 0.5 to 1 ug). A single record per CDR3 protein comes from TCRdb applying MiXCR to the immunoSEQ multiplex PCR reads. The sample consists of 250,000 to 300,000 distinct CDR3 sequences, about 91% of them appearing once. What was sequenced was CD8+ T cells from PBMCs. These receptors all come from a human donor with multiple sclerosis.

This clonotype was seen a single time. The chain joins TRBV6-2 or TRBV6-3 to TRBJ2-5, with TRBD2 as a possible D gene (6 bases). V dropped 6 bases and J dropped 1 base, with 15 bases sitting between them. The CDR3 contains 15 residues. Germline V gene data show CDR1 as MNHEY and CDR2 as SVGEGT. DNA for the CDR3: TGTGCCAGCAGCCTACCTGGACTAACCCAAGAGACCCAGTACTTC. Translated: CASSLPGLTQETQYF.

This chain connects TRBV13 to TRBJ2-3, with a weak D call TRBD1 (6 bases). Trimming took 8 bases from V and 3 from J, leaving 21 bases between them. The germline V gene has CDR1 PRHDT and CDR2 FYEKMQ (reference sequence). This CDR3 is built from 16 residues. As DNA, the CDR3 is TGTGCCAGCTCCCTTTCGGACAGCTCGTTTACAGATACGCAGTATTTT. This encodes CASSLSDSSFTDTQYF.

The chain joins TRBV28 to TRBJ1-1; D not resolved. Germline CDR1 reads MDHEN; CDR2 reads SYDVKM. The V end lost 1 base, the J end lost 0 bases, and 9 bases lay between the germline ends. CDR3 length: 15 residues. The DNA for the CDR3 is TGTGCCAGCAGTTTATTCGCAGAATTGAACACTGAAGCTTTCTTT. As protein: CASSLFAELNTEAFF.

Only a few counts were recorded for this clonotype. The CDR3 loop reads CASRAGITDTQYF. CDR3 nucleotide sequence: TGTGCCAGTCGAGCGGGGATCACAGATACGCAGTATTTT. The chain carries TRBV12-3 or TRBV12-4 and TRBJ2-3, with TRBD2 identical over 7 bases. The CDR3 sequence is 13 residues long. The ends lost 9 bases at V and 2 bases at J; junction bases unmatched: 5.

The CDR3 DNA is TGTGCCAGCAGCGCCTCCGACAGGGCCCACGAGCAGTACTTC. Its protein product is CASSASDRAHEQYF. J is TRBJ2-7 and V is TRBV9; 7 bases map to TRBD1. V dropped 3 bases and J dropped 5; count of bases not matched to a gene: 8. This CDR3 spans 14 amino acids. Germline lookup yields CDR1 SGDLS and CDR2 YYNGEE.

The genes are TRBV6-4 and TRBJ2-1; D is perhaps TRBD2 (6 bases). This CDR3 has 15 residues. Trimming shortened V by 5 bases and J by 7 bases, and 18 bases separated the two germline ends. From germline, CDR1 is MRHNA and CDR2 SNTAGT. The CDR3 loop is CASSTVGGEGNEQFF. DNA for the CDR3: TGTGCCAGCAGTACCGTCGGGGGAGAGGGTAATGAGCAGTTCTTC.

The chain employs TRBV29-1 and TRBJ1-5; D gene unclear. The CDR3 length is 14 residues. Trimming removed 6 bases from V and 0 bases from J, with 12 bases in between. In germline, CDR1 is SQVTM, CDR2 ANQGSEA. Here the CDR3 DNA reads TGCAGCGTACGTGAGGGTCATAGCAATCAGCCCCAGCATTTT. This codes for CSVREGHSNQPQHF.

The CDR3 here is CASSPHIGWNTEAFF. The CDR3 bases are TGTGCCAGCAGCCCACATATAGGGTGGAACACTGAAGCTTTCTTT. J is TRBJ1-1 and V is TRBV4-2; D gene uncertain. The CDR3 sequence is 15 residues long. Trimming shortened V by 4 bases and J by 1 base, and 13 bases separated the two germline ends. Germline V gene data show CDR1 as LGHNA and CDR2 as YNFKEQ.

J is TRBJ1-4 and V is TRBV4-1, with D maybe TRBD1 (6 bases). Trimming shortened V by 0 bases and J by 8 bases, and 16 bases separated the two germline ends. CDR3 length: 16 residues. The germline V gene encodes CDR1 MGHRA and CDR2 YSYEKL. In nucleotides, the CDR3 is TGCGCCAGCAGCCAAGAGTTCGGCAGGGGTAGAGAAAAACTGTTTTTT. Residues: CASSQEFGRGREKLFF.

The rearrangement links TRBV13 to TRBJ2-1, with TRBD1 identical over 9 bases. With 5 bases clipped from V and 2 bases from J, the junction kept 7 bases outside the gene matches. The CDR3 length is 16 residues. Germline-derived CDR1 and CDR2 are PRHDT and FYEKMQ (reference sequence). DNA for the CDR3: TGTGCCAGCAGCCCCCGGGACAGGGACACCTACAATGAGCAGTTCTTC. This encodes CASSPRDRDTYNEQFF.

The chain couples TRBV9 to TRBJ2-7, with D uncertain. Germline assignment: CDR1 SGDLS and CDR2 YYNGEE. Trimming stripped 0 bases from V and 4 bases from J, with 11 bases between. This CDR3 has 14 amino acids. In nucleotides, the CDR3 is TGTGCCAGCAGCGTAGACTCCAGTTGGTACGAGCAGTACTTC. It translates to CASSVDSSWYEQYF.

The gene calls are TRBV5-4 and TRBJ1-5, with 7 bases that match TRBD1. This CDR3 has 15 residues. The germline CDR1 and CDR2 sequences are SGHNT and YYREEE (reference sequence). The V segment lost 2 bases and the J segment 3 bases; nucleotides outside the gene matches: 5. CDR3 protein: CASSFGGGPNQPQHF. The CDR3 nucleotides read TGTGCCAGCAGCTTTGGAGGGGGCCCCAATCAGCCCCAGCATTTT.

The chain couples TRBV4-3 to TRBJ2-7, with a tentative D call TRBD1 (5 bases). Germline assignment: CDR1 LGHNA and CDR2 YSLEER. The CDR3 loop spans 14 amino acids. Deletions cut 1 base from V and 3 bases from J, with 10 bases between. The DNA for the CDR3 is TGCGCCAGCAGCCAAGGGGTGGGGCGCTACGAGCAGTACTTC. Its protein product is CASSQGVGRYEQYF.